This T cell receptor beta chain was obtained from a study of sequential checkpoint blockade in melanoma. Generated by immunoSEQ multiplex PCR, the TCRdb table keeps only in-frame clones and is missing some. The table shows 2,500 or so clones, with 27% occurring only once. Trimming stripped 3 bases from V and 0 bases from J, with 11 bases between. This CDR3 comprises 15 residues. Germline assignment: CDR1 LGHNT and CDR2 FRNRAP. In this sample, this clone turned up a few times. Regarding treatment: randomized to nivolumab then ipilimumab (arm A) or the reverse (arm B). The sequence came from a human donor with melanoma. This chain links TRBV12-5 with TRBJ1-1; D unclear. Sequenced material: tumor tissue (inferred from file names), taken from a patient given nivolumab and ipilimumab in sequence. The CDR3 region is CASGFGSSMNTEAFF. The CDR3 coding sequence is TGTGCTAGTGGTTTCGGGTCCTCTATGAACACTGAAGCTTTCTTT.